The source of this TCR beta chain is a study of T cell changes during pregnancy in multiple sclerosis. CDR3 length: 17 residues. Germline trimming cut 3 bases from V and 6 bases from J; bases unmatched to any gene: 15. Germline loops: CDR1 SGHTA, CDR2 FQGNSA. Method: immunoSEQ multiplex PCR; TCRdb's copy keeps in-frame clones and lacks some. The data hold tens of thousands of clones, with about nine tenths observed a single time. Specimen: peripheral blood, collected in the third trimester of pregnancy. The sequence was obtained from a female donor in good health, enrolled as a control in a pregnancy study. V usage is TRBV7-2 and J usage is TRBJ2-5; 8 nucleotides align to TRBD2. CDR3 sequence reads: CASSFTPLAGSGKTQYF. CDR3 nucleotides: TGTGCCAGCAGCTTTACCCCCTTAGCGGGATCGGGGAAGACCCAGTACTTC.